The entry below gives a single T cell receptor beta chain sequence along with its context. Antigen: not known. Looked up from germline, CDR1 is DFQATT and CDR2 is SNEGSKA (reference sequence). The CDR3 runs 13 residues. V lost 3 bases to trimming and J lost 6 bases, with 12 bases between them. This sample was included in a study of T cell responses to AZD1222 COVID-19 vaccine. Overall study findings and caveats: Only a handful of AZD1222 recipients, six or seven in all, had baseline seropositivity. Repertoires were sampled only after the peak T cell response. Spike-wide vaccine-associated CD4 TCRs dominated at 160-218 and 743-854.

Sequencing was performed with immunoSEQ multiplex PCR; in TCRdb, only in-frame clones are kept and a portion is missing. In the table there are approximately 93,000 clones, roughly 90% of which are singletons. The source is an adult who received the AZD1222 COVID-19 vaccine. Source: peripheral blood, taken 28 days after the second AZD1222 dose. V gene TRBV20-1 combines with J gene TRBJ2-4, with D possibly TRBD1 on 6 matching bases. DNA of the CDR3: TGCAGTGCTAGTAGCACAGGGATAAACATTCAGTACTTC. It encodes CSASSTGINIQYF.